This section outlines one TCR beta chain sequence together with its context. Germline values: CDR1 SGDLS, CDR2 YYNGEE. After removal of 3 bases from V and 3 bases from J, the junction contained 7 bases not matched to a gene. This CDR3 has 15 residues. This sample is drawn from a study of blood T cell repertoires in COVID-19. Using immunoSEQ multiplex PCR, the repertoire was profiled, and TCRdb retains in-frame clones only, with some absent. The data show 220,000 or so clones, over 80% seen once. The V and J genes are TRBV9 and TRBJ1-1; the match to TRBD1 covers 8 bases. This TCR derives from a man aged 50-59 years who had been exposed to COVID-19. Sequenced input: PBMCs or T cells enriched from blood (not recorded which). In DNA, the CDR3 is TGTGCCAGCAGCGGGACAGGGCTTGGCGACACTGAAGCTTTCTTT. As protein: CASSGTGLGDTEAFF.